This passage covers 10 T cell receptor beta chains from one sample sequenced in a study of metastatic and nonmetastatic thyroid tumors. Using MiXCR, TCRdb reanalyzed the PCR reads. In the table there are 40,000 to 50,000 clones, around 4% of which are singletons. Every patient underwent thyroid surgery untreated. The source material was blood. These receptors originate from a female donor with papillary thyroid cancer or a benign thyroid nodule (not recorded which). Some clones in this sample may be carry-over from other donors' samples.

By proportion, this clone is medium-sized (0.01 to 0.1%). The gene calls are TRBV27 and TRBJ1-2; D not certain. CDR3 length equals 14 residues. V was clipped by 0 bases and J by 2 bases, with 7 bases between them. In germline, CDR1 is MNHEY, CDR2 SMNVEV (reference sequence). CDR3 nucleotides: TGTGCCAGCAGTTTATCGGGCAGCAACTATGGCTACACCTTC. It is translated as CASSLSGSNYGYTF.

The chain combines TRBV20-1 with TRBJ2-3; 13 positions match TRBD2. The CDR3 length is 16 residues. Germline V CDR1 and CDR2: DFQATT, SNEGSKA (reference sequence). With 3 bases clipped from V and 4 bases from J, the junction kept 7 bases outside the gene matches. CDR3 loop: CSASRELAGGPDTQYF. CDR3 sequence (DNA): TGCAGTGCTAGTCGCGAACTAGCGGGAGGGCCAGATACGCAGTATTTT.

This clone has a count of ten or more. The genes are TRBV11-3 and TRBJ2-1; 9 nucleotides agree with TRBD2. V was clipped by 4 bases and J by 9 bases; unmatched bases: 10. In germline, CDR1 is SGHNT, CDR2 YENEEA. The CDR3 contains 15 residues. For the CDR3, the DNA is TGTGCCAGCAGCTCCTTAGCGGGAGAGATCGGTGAGCAGTTCTTC. It specifies CASSSLAGEIGEQFF.

The J gene is TRBJ2-7, the V gene TRBV6-1, with 7 nucleotides matching TRBD2. Germline-derived CDR1 and CDR2 are MNHNS and SASEGT. CDR3 size: 13 residues. V gave up 3 bases and J gave up 7 bases; unmatched junction bases: 6. The CDR3 DNA is TGTGCCAGCAGTGAGGCGGGAGCGAAAGAGCAGTACTTC. This encodes CASSEAGAKEQYF.

This clone was counted at least ten times. This rearrangement joins TRBV20-1 to TRBJ2-2, with 9 bases identical to TRBD1. The CDR3 consists of 16 residues. Germline CDR1 is DFQATT and CDR2 is SNEGSKA (reference sequence). Germline trimming cut 0 bases from V and 3 bases from J; bases unmatched to any gene: 5. DNA of the CDR3: TGCAGTGCTAGAGATGTAAGGACAGGGGACACCGGGGAGCTGTTTTTT. Encoded protein: CSARDVRTGDTGELFF.

This clone turned up a few times. At one of its ends the junction is not consistent with the germline gene, which may arise from a read error. This rearrangement joins TRBV6-1 to TRBJ2-1; 8 bases line up with TRBD2. Germline values: CDR1 MNHNS, CDR2 SASEGT. The CDR3 is made up of 15 amino acids. The CDR3 spells CASSTIGRAMNVQFF. The CDR3 region has the DNA TGTGCCAGCAGTACTATCGGGAGGGCTATGAATGTGCAGTTCTTC.

The V call is TRBV28, the J call TRBJ1-1, with 9 bases fitting TRBD1. The V gene's germline CDR1 is MDHEN and CDR2 SYDVKM. The J segment lost 5 bases and the V segment lost 3 bases, leaving 4 bases of the junction unmatched. This CDR3 region has 14 residues. CDR3 nucleotides: TGTGCCAGCAGTTTGCACAGGGGGCTAACTGAAGCTTTCTTT. Amino acids: CASSLHRGLTEAFF.

This clone is medium-sized within its sample. The chain recombines TRBV5-1 with TRBJ2-7; 9 nucleotides match TRBD1. The germline V gene has CDR1 SGHRS and CDR2 YFSETQ. The V gene end was trimmed by 3 bases and the J gene end by 6 bases; junction bases not matched to a gene: 10. The CDR3 is made up of 15 amino acids. The CDR3 protein is CASSSPGTGLFEQYF. The CDR3 nucleotides are TGCGCCAGCAGCTCCCCCGGGACAGGGCTCTTCGAGCAGTACTTC.

About this clone: A much larger clone differs by one base, so this may be a read error. The chain has TRBV6-9 and TRBJ2-3; 14 nucleotides align to TRBD2. J was trimmed by 4 bases and V by 4 bases; bases with no gene match: 1. The germline V gene has CDR1 MNHGY and CDR2 SVAAGI. The CDR3 totals 15 residues. CDR3: CASSLTSGGADTQYF. The CDR3 coding sequence is TGTGCCAGCAGTTTGACTAGCGGGGGGGCAGATACGCAGTATTTT.

In its sample, this clone was seen many times. As DNA, the CDR3 is TGTGCCAGCAGCTTGGCGCACGGGGACAATGAGCAGTTCTTC. This codes for CASSLAHGDNEQFF. The chain recombines TRBV5-4 with TRBJ2-1, with D maybe TRBD2 (5 bases). Trimming left V 0 bases short and J 5 bases short, with 9 bases between. Germline values: CDR1 SGHNT, CDR2 YYREEE (reference sequence). The CDR3 sequence is 14 residues long. The full variable domain, completed using reference TRBV5-4 and TRBJ2-1, is ETGVTQSPTHLIKTRGQQVTLRCSSQSGHNTVSWYQQALGQGPQFIFQYYREEENGRGNFPPRFSGLQFPNYSSELNVNALELDDSALYLCASSLAHGDNEQFFGPGTRLTVL.